What follows are 25 T cell receptor beta chains derived from one specimen sequenced in a study of blood T cell repertoires in COVID-19. TCRdb's copy holds only in-frame clones and misses some; the assay was immunoSEQ multiplex PCR. The sample yields tens of thousands of clones, 80% seen once. Sequences were obtained from peripheral blood. All receptors come from a woman of 80 years or more with acute or convalescent COVID-19.

The gene calls are TRBV7-9 and TRBJ2-7; D is possibly TRBD2 (6 bases). The germline gives CDR1 SEHNR, CDR2 FQNEAQ (reference sequence). Between the trimmed V and J ends, which lost 5 bases and 4 bases, there was a span of 12 bases. This CDR3 is built from 13 residues. CDR3 DNA sequence: TGTGCCAGCAGCCGCGGGGAGCCATACGAGCAGTACTTC. It encodes CASSRGEPYEQYF.

J is TRBJ1-1 and V is TRBV4-2; a weak D match, TRBD1 (5 bases). The length of the CDR3 is 16 residues. In germline, CDR1 is LGHNA, CDR2 YNFKEQ. The ends were cut back, 5 bases at V and 3 bases at J, with 19 bases in the middle. The CDR3 DNA is TGTGCCAGCAGCGCGGACGGCTTGATAGGGGACACTGAAGCTTTCTTT. It translates to CASSADGLIGDTEAFF.

The rearrangement links TRBV4-2 to TRBJ2-5; 12 bases align to TRBD2. After removal of 2 bases from V and 4 bases from J, the junction contained 2 bases not matched to a gene. Per the germline V gene, CDR1 is LGHNA and CDR2 is YNFKEQ. This CDR3 has 15 amino acids. The CDR3 nucleotides read TGTGCCAGCAGCCAACCACTAGCGGGAGGAGAGACCCAGTACTTC. Protein sequence: CASSQPLAGGETQYF.

The chain joins TRBV5-1 to TRBJ2-1; 7 bases match TRBD2. The J segment lost 2 bases and the V segment lost 2 bases, leaving 4 bases of the junction unmatched. This CDR3 spans 15 amino acids. Germline V lookup: CDR1 SGHRS, CDR2 YFSETQ. CDR3 protein: CASSFAGATYNEQFF. The DNA for the CDR3 is TGCGCCAGCAGCTTTGCGGGAGCTACCTACAATGAGCAGTTCTTC.

This sequence joins TRBV29-1 and TRBJ2-3; a possible D gene is TRBD2 (6 bases). V gave up 4 bases and J gave up 4 bases, with 12 bases separating them. This CDR3 spans 13 amino acids. CDR1 SQVTM and CDR2 ANQGSEA come from the germline V gene. CDR3 in DNA: TGCAGCGTTGGACGACTAGATTCAGATACGCAGTATTTT. It encodes CSVGRLDSDTQYF.

The chain is built from TRBV11-2 and TRBJ2-7; 15 bases match TRBD2. CDR1 SGHAT and CDR2 FQNNGV come from the germline V gene. V lost 4 bases, J lost 5 bases, and 3 bases stayed unmatched. The CDR3 length is 15 residues. CDR3 nucleotide sequence: TGTGCCAGCAGCTCCGGACTAGCGGGAGGGAACGAGCAGTACTTC. Translated, it gives CASSSGLAGGNEQYF.

The genes are TRBV15 and TRBJ2-4, with 8 bases lining up with TRBD2. The CDR3 loop spans 21 amino acids. CDR1 and CDR2 from the germline V gene are LNHNV and YYDKDF (reference sequence). The V segment lost 0 bases and the J segment 1 base; nucleotides outside the gene matches: 17. Here the CDR3 reads CATSRDPGRREARLAKNIQYF. The DNA for the CDR3 is TGTGCCACCAGCAGAGATCCGGGCCGGCGGGAGGCCCGCCTGGCCAAAAACATTCAGTACTTC.

The genes are TRBV2 and TRBJ2-5; 8 nucleotides match TRBD1. CDR3 length equals 14 residues. Germline loops: CDR1 SNHLY, CDR2 FYNNEI. Unmatched junction bases numbered 6, after V lost 7 bases and J lost 2 bases. The CDR3 region is CASTAQGVQETQYF. The DNA of the CDR3 is TGTGCCAGCACCGCACAGGGGGTACAAGAGACCCAGTACTTC.

In this sample, this clone turned up once. The chain carries TRBV7-6 and TRBJ2-3; D not resolved. Trimming stripped 2 bases from V and 0 bases from J, with 9 bases between. The CDR3 sequence is 15 residues long. CDR1 is SGHVS, CDR2 FNYEAQ, per germline. The CDR3 loop reads CASSLLSPSTDTQYF. The CDR3 nucleotides read TGTGCCAGCAGCTTACTCTCCCCTAGCACAGATACGCAGTATTTT.

The rearrangement links TRBV6-6 to TRBJ1-4; 10 bases map to TRBD1. There are 16 residues in the CDR3. Looked up from germline, CDR1 is MNHNY and CDR2 is SVGAGI (reference sequence). The junction had 7 bases not matched to a gene; V was cut back by 2 bases and J by 7 bases. The CDR3 protein is CASSYTGQGFGEKLFF. The CDR3 DNA follows: TGTGCCAGCAGTTACACGGGACAGGGGTTTGGTGAAAAACTGTTTTTT.

The chain has TRBV27 and TRBJ2-2; D perhaps matches TRBD2 (6 bases). V shed 6 bases and J shed 6 bases, with 11 bases lying between them. The CDR3 totals 13 residues. Germline-derived CDR1 and CDR2 are MNHEY and SMNVEV (reference sequence). CDR3: CASRYGGPGELFF. The CDR3 DNA sequence: TGTGCCAGCAGATACGGGGGACCCGGGGAGCTGTTTTTT.

The chain has TRBV6-5 and TRBJ1-1, with D unresolved. This CDR3 has 16 residues. Germline CDR1 and CDR2: MNHEY and SVGAGI. Trimming left V 0 bases short and J 1 base short, with 12 bases between. In DNA form, the CDR3 reads TGTGCCAGCAGTTACTCGTTTGGGCTTGGGAACACTGAAGCTTTCTTT. Its protein product is CASSYSFGLGNTEAFF.

This chain links TRBV5-4 with TRBJ2-2; possibly TRBD2 for D (6 bases). In germline, CDR1 is SGHNT, CDR2 YYREEE (reference sequence). V lost 4 bases and J 2 bases, leaving 12 bases between the germline ends. This CDR3 contains 15 residues. CDR3: CASSLSGANTGELFF. CDR3 in DNA: TGTGCCAGCAGCCTTAGCGGAGCTAACACCGGGGAGCTGTTTTTT.

This chain uses TRBV15 with TRBJ2-5; 8 nucleotides match TRBD1. This CDR3 spans 14 amino acids. Per the germline V gene, CDR1 is LNHNV and CDR2 is YYDKDF (reference sequence). Trimming at V came to 1 base and at J to 5 bases, leaving 3 bases not matched to a gene. The CDR3 here is CATSRAGGRETQYF. The CDR3 DNA follows: TGTGCCACCAGCAGAGCAGGGGGCAGGGAGACCCAGTACTTC.

The V call is TRBV5-4, the J call TRBJ1-2, with 7 bases that match TRBD1. The CDR3 runs 14 residues. J gave up 4 bases and V 5 bases, and 8 bases lay outside the gene matches. The V gene's germline CDR1 is SGHNT and CDR2 YYREEE (reference sequence). The CDR3, as DNA: TGTGCCAGCAGATTACAGGGGATCAGCTATGGCTACACCTTC. Its protein is CASRLQGISYGYTF.

The chain couples TRBV19 to TRBJ2-3, with 9 positions matching TRBD2. There are 16 residues in the CDR3. CDR1 is LNHDA, CDR2 SQIVND, per germline (reference sequence). V lost 5 bases and J lost 4; bases outside the gene matches: 10. CDR3 sequence: CASSFPRGGAPDTQYF. In DNA form, the CDR3 reads TGTGCCAGTAGTTTTCCGCGCGGGGGGGCCCCAGATACGCAGTATTTT.

The chain has TRBV6-6 and TRBJ2-7, with 10 nucleotides matching TRBD2. The CDR3 spans 17 residues. V shed 5 bases and J 2 bases; nucleotides not matched to a gene: 12. In germline, CDR1 is MNHNY, CDR2 SVGAGI (reference sequence). Here the CDR3 reads CASSLDWTSGLTYEQYF. CDR3 nucleotide sequence: TGTGCCAGCAGTCTAGACTGGACTAGCGGTTTGACCTACGAGCAGTACTTC.

V gene TRBV18 combines with J gene TRBJ2-3; D is possibly TRBD2 (5 bases). The germline V and J ends were trimmed by 3 bases and 8 bases, with 9 bases remaining between them. The CDR3 is made up of 12 amino acids. Germline V lookup: CDR1 KGHSH, CDR2 LQKENI. The CDR3 reads CASSPIRGTQYF. As DNA, the CDR3 is TGTGCCAGCTCACCCATTCGGGGTACGCAGTATTTT.

The rearrangement uses TRBV19 and TRBJ2-5, with 9 nucleotides matching TRBD2. Germline V lookup: CDR1 LNHDA, CDR2 SQIVND (reference sequence). The CDR3 contains 20 residues. After removal of 1 base from V and 5 bases from J, the junction contained 20 bases not matched to a gene. The CDR3 spells CASSIGRSRLAVPYGETQYF. DNA of the CDR3: TGTGCCAGTAGTATAGGCCGCAGCAGACTAGCGGTACCATACGGGGAGACCCAGTACTTC.

This clone occurred once. The V and J genes are TRBV27 and TRBJ2-7; D is possibly TRBD2 (6 bases). Germline V gives CDR1 MNHEY, CDR2 SMNVEV (reference sequence). With 3 bases removed from V and 0 bases from J, the gap between germline ends came to 12 bases. The CDR3 contains 15 residues. The chain's CDR3 is CASSFEGGRSYEQYF. For the CDR3, the DNA is TGTGCCAGCAGTTTCGAGGGAGGTCGCTCCTACGAGCAGTACTTC.

In this sample, this clone turned up many times. The rearrangement uses TRBV25-1 and TRBJ2-3; tentatively, D is TRBD2 (5 bases). Between the trimmed V and J ends, which lost 3 bases and 6 bases, there was a span of 10 bases. Germline V gives CDR1 MGHDK, CDR2 SYGVNS. The CDR3 loop spans 13 amino acids. The CDR3 is CASSDRERDTQYF. In DNA, the CDR3 is TGTGCCAGCAGTGATAGGGAGAGGGATACGCAGTATTTT.

The gene calls are TRBV20-1 and TRBJ2-1, with TRBD2 as a possible D gene (5 bases). Per germline, CDR1 DFQATT and CDR2 SNEGSKA (reference sequence). Trimming took 3 bases from V and 5 from J, leaving 14 bases between them. The CDR3 contains 14 residues. In DNA form, the CDR3 reads TGCAGTGCTAGTTCGGGGAGAACAGACAATGAGCAGTTCTTC. Protein sequence: CSASSGRTDNEQFF.

This sequence joins TRBV14 and TRBJ1-6, with D possibly being TRBD1 (5 bases). Germline V gene lookup returns CDR1 SGHDN and CDR2 FVKESK. The CDR3 totals 17 residues. Trimming stripped 0 bases from V and 3 bases from J, with 12 bases between. CDR3 amino acids: CASSQEGEGDYNSPLHF. The CDR3 bases are TGTGCCAGCAGCCAAGAAGGGGAAGGGGACTATAATTCACCCCTCCACTTT.

CDR3 DNA: TGTGCCAGCTCATCGGGGAATAGCAATCAGCCCCAGCATTTT. Residues: CASSSGNSNQPQHF. The chain has TRBV18 and TRBJ1-5; no clear D. Germline loops: CDR1 KGHSH, CDR2 LQKENI. With 5 bases removed from V and 0 bases from J, the gap between germline ends came to 8 bases. The CDR3 covers 14 residues.

In this sample, this clone turned up a few times. V usage is TRBV3-1 (or the pseudogene TRBV3-2) and J usage is TRBJ2-1; no definite D call. Trimming removed 2 bases from V and 0 bases from J, with 8 bases in between. The CDR3 is 15 residues long. The germline CDR1 and CDR2 sequences are LGHDT and YNNKEL (reference sequence). CDR3 bases: TGTGCCAGCAGCCAATATCAGGTCTCCTACAATGAGCAGTTCTTC. This gives the protein CASSQYQVSYNEQFF.